The clone carrying this TCR beta chain was recorded only once. The record originates from a study of control samples from healthy donors and cancer patients. Repertoires were generated with immunoSEQ multiplex PCR, while TCRdb's copy carries only in-frame clones and drops some. The table has about 160,000 clones, around 90% seen once. CDR1 SGHVS and CDR2 FNYEAQ come from the germline V gene. Trimming cost V 5 bases and J 3 bases; bases outside gene matches: 8. The CDR3 is 15 amino acids. The rearrangement links TRBV7-6 to TRBJ1-1; 8 nucleotides match TRBD1. The sequenced sample consisted of blood. The clonotype comes from a man in his thirties or forties in good health. CDR3 bases: TGTGCCAGCAGCCCGAGCCCAGGGGGCTACACTGAAGCTTTCTTT. It codes for CASSPSPGGYTEAFF.